What follows is one T cell receptor (beta chain) and its context. Germline V gives CDR1 PRHDT, CDR2 FYEKMQ (reference sequence). CDR3 length: 12 amino acids. V was clipped by 8 bases and J by 5 bases, with 13 bases between them. The sample belongs to a study of blood T cell repertoires in COVID-19. The wider study: Samples came from the United States, Italy and Spain, spanning acute and convalescent COVID-19.

The cohort comprised adults aged roughly 18 to 95 years residing in around 25 US areas. Cohort assignment relied on participant-reported clinical history. Authors' methods: Nucleated cell number was recorded as an estimate derived from reference gene primer amplification. Profiling relied on immunoSEQ multiplex PCR, and the TCRdb table lists in-frame clones only, not all of them. The V and J calls and clone size come from that table; D and trimming were worked out from the DNA. Here the sample spans fewer than 200,000 clones, 65% to 85% being singletons. The specimen sequenced was PBMCs or T cells enriched from blood (not recorded which). The V call is TRBV13, the J call TRBJ2-7; possibly TRBD2 for D (5 bases). The origin of this receptor is a woman between 45 and 60 years old in a cohort exposed to, infected with or recovered from COVID-19 (not recorded which). The CDR3 sequence is CASSLVAHEQYF. The CDR3 nucleotides are TGTGCCAGCTCACTAGTTGCCCACGAGCAGTACTTC.